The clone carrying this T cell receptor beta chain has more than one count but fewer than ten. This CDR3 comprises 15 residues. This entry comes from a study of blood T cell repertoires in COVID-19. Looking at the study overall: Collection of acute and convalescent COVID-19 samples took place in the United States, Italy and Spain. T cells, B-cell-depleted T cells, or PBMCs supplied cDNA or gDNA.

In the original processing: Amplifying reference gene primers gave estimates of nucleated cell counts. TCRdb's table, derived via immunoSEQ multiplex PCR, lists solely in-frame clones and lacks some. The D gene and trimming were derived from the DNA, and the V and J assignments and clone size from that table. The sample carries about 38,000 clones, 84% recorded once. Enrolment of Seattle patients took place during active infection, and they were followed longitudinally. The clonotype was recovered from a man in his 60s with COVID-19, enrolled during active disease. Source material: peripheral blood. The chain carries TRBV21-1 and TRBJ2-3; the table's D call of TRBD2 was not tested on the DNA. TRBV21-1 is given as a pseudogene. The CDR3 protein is CASSKSHTGWSTQYF. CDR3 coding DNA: TGTGCCAGCAGCAAAAGCCACACCGGTTGGAGCACGCAGTATTTT.